This is a list of T cell receptor beta chains from one sample in a study of blood T cell repertoires in COVID-19. Repertoires were generated with immunoSEQ multiplex PCR, while TCRdb's copy carries only in-frame clones and drops some. The data show some 150,000 clones, around four fifths seen once. The sequencing sample was made of peripheral blood. Receptors were obtained from a woman of 80 years or more with acute or convalescent COVID-19. The conserved cysteine and the conserved F or W are not part of the CDR3 here.

14	TRBV28	TRBJ1-6	ASSRPRRGQGSPLH
14	TRBV5-8	TRBJ2-7	ASSLEGPSGFYEQY
9	TRBV12-3/TRBV12-4	TRBJ2-1	ASSSRREQF
12	TRBV6-5	TRBJ2-7	ASKIGVESYEQY
13	TRBV5-8	TRBJ2-6	ASSLVAGLANVLT
12	TRBV14	TRBJ2-7	ASSQGAGGGEQY
15	TRBV27	TRBJ2-1	ASRRYPTSGSRDEQF
13	TRBV19	TRBJ1-4	ASRNTGTGGKKLF
13	TRBV2	TRBJ1-5	ASSESGGRGGPQH
12	TRBV28	TRBJ2-7	ASSSGWSSYEQY
14	TRBV5-1	TRBJ2-2	ASSLRWTGLTGELF
12	TRBV7-2	TRBJ2-7	ASSQGLLPYEQY
13	TRBV14	TRBJ1-3	ASSETGFPGNTIY
13	TRBV27	TRBJ2-1	ASRHGTSAYNEQF
12	TRBV4-1	TRBJ2-7	ASSPTQGAYEQY
10	TRBV20-1	TRBJ1-2	SASADSHGYT
12	TRBV19	TRBJ1-2	ASSIGPANYGYT
14	TRBV27	TRBJ2-2	ASSLGLAGGAGELF
13	TRBV5-1	TRBJ1-1	ASSGRQGVDTEAF
12	TRBV6-5	TRBJ2-4	ASRLSGGGDIQY
13	TRBV5-1	TRBJ1-6	ASSLEGGPYSPLH
12	TRBV11-2	TRBJ2-1	ASSLGRALGEQF
12	TRBV28	TRBJ1-2	ASSTGTAGYGYT
12	TRBV15	TRBJ1-6	ATRVGGKNSPLH
15	TRBV19	TRBJ1-2	ASRATSDRGLLGGYT
11	TRBV11-2	TRBJ1-2	ASSIRDNYGYT
11	TRBV6-2/TRBV6-3	TRBJ2-5	ASSYTSQETQY
12	TRBV7-6	TRBJ2-5	ASSGQGAVETQY
13	TRBV7-9	TRBJ1-1	ASTPGGQGNTEAF
13	TRBV28	TRBJ2-5	ASSKPGLGKETQY
17	TRBV4-2	TRBJ1-1	ASSQDSRTGAWRNTEAF
14	TRBV4-2	TRBJ2-5	ASSQGAGGHQETQY
13	TRBV4-2	TRBJ2-7	ASSQGSSGDYEQY
11	TRBV10-3	TRBJ2-7	ATQPIDSYEQY
12	TRBV5-4	TRBJ2-1	ASSVDRAYNEQF
13	TRBV19	TRBJ2-7	ASSMGTGWAYEQY
13	TRBV5-1	TRBJ2-3	ASSSAGGSTDTQY
13	TRBV19	TRBJ1-3	ASSRPGGAGNTIY
11	TRBV30	TRBJ1-6	AWSVRGNSPLH
15	TRBV27	TRBJ2-3	ASSLRTSGSFTDTQY
13	TRBV7-2	TRBJ1-1	ASSAYRAMNTEAF
12	TRBV27	TRBJ1-1	ASSDRGPVTEAF
11	TRBV13	TRBJ2-1	ASSFRTNNEQF
16	TRBV9	TRBJ2-3	ASSISGTSGGDTDTQY
13	TRBV5-1	TRBJ2-2	ASRPTSGNTGELF
12	TRBV15	TRBJ1-2	ATSRVVTSYGYT
15	TRBV10-2	TRBJ2-2	ASRIGTGGSGAGELF
15	TRBV5-1	TRBJ2-1	ASSVLAGTSGLNEQF
13	TRBV24-1	TRBJ1-5	ATRDHRDQGQPQH
12	TRBV27	TRBJ2-7	ASSKTGLVGEQY
11	TRBV7-2	TRBJ2-7	ASSFTTTGEQY